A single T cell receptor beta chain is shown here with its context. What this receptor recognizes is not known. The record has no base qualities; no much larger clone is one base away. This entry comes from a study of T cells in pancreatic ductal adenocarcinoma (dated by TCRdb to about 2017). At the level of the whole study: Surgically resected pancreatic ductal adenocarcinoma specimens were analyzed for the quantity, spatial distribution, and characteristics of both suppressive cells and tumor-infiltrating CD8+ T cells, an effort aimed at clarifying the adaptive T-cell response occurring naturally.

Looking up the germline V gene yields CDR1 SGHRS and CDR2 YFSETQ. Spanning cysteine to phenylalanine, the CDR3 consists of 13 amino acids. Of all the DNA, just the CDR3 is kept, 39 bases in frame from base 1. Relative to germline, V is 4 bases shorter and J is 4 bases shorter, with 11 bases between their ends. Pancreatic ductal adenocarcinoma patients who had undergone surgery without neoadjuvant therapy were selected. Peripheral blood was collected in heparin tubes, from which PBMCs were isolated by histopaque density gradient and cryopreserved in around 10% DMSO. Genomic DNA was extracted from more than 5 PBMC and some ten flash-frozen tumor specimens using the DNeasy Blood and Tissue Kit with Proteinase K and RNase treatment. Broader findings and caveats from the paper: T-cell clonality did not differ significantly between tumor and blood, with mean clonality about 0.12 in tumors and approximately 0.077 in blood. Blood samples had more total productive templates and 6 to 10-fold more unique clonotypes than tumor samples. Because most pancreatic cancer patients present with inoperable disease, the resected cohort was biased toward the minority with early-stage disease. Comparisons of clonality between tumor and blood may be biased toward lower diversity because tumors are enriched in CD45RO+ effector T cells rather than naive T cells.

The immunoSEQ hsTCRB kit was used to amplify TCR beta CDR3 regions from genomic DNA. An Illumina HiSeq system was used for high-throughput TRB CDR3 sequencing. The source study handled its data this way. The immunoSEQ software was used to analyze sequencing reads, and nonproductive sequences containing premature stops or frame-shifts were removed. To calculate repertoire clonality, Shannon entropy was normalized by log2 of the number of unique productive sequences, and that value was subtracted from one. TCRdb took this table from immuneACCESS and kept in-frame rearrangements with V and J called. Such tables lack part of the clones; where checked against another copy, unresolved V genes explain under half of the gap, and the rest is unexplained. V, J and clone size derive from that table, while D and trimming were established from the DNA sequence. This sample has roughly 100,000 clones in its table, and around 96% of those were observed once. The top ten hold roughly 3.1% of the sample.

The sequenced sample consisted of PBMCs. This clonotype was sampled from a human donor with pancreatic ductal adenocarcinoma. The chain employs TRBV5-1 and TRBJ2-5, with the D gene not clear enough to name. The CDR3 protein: CASSAARLETQYF. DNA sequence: TGCGCCAGCAGCGCAGCTAGGTTAGAGACCCAGTACTTC.